This T cell receptor (beta chain) is from a study of identical twins' blood T cells. General observations from the study: Shared CDR3 clonotype counts between two donors mainly tracked the product of their cloneset sizes, twins included.

V was pared by 4 bases and J by 3 bases, with 11 bases of the junction left unmatched. Germline lookup yields CDR1 SQVTM and CDR2 ANQGSEA. The CDR3 totals 15 residues. Authors' methods: Clonotypes per individual ranged from about 85,000 to nearly 500,000. TCRdb ran MiXCR on the 5' RACE reads and lists one entry per CDR3 protein. The V and J calls and clone size are TCRdb's, not the authors'. The table lists around 380,000 distinct CDR3 sequences, about 28% of them singletons. This clonotype was seen repeatedly, ten times or more. Its target is unknown. The sample was PBMCs. The chain has TRBV29-1 and TRBJ2-7; 8 nucleotides agree with TRBD1. The receptor comes from a woman aged 18 to 49 in good health. The CDR3 reads CSVAPRTGPYYEQYF. The DNA of the CDR3 is TGCAGCGTTGCTCCCCGGACAGGGCCATACTACGAGCAGTACTTC.